This note documents a single TCR beta chain sequence. Its antigen is not identified. One junction end does not reproduce the germline sequence, and a read error may be involved. This entry belongs to a study of beta chain features in type 1 diabetes. The study, taken as a whole, reports: All four CD4+ subsets of Type 1 diabetes patients contained TCRB CDR3s that were moderately but significantly shorter. Reads derived from cDNA could over-represent cells showing high TCR expression.

CDR1 is SNHLY and CDR2 is FYNNEI in the germline V gene. This CDR3 is 11 amino acids long. The authors reverse transcribed all of the isolated RNA, so sequencing captured expressed TCRB transcripts. The repertoire was sequenced with immunoSEQ multiplex PCR; TCRdb's copy has only in-frame clones and lacks some. Found here are under 300,000 clones, about 14% of them singletons; the top ten hold about 0.018%. All of the sorted populations showed purity greater than 95%. The receptor comes from a man aged 30 to 45 with type 1 diabetes. This rearrangement joins TRBV2 to TRBJ2-6; TRBD2 is a possible D gene (5 bases). Sequenced input: naive CD4+ T cells from blood. The CDR3 loop reads CASSDGGHRAF. CDR3 coding DNA: TGTGCCAGCAGTGACGGAGGCCACCGGGCTTTC. The full variable domain, with the rest looked up from reference TRBV2 and TRBJ2-6, is EPEVTQTPSHQVTQMGQEVILRCVPISNHLYFYWYRQILGQKVEFLVSFYNNEISEKSEIFDDQFSVERPDGSNFTLKIRSTKLEDSAMYFCASSDGGHRAFGAGSRLTVL.